This is a list of T cell receptor beta chains from one sample in a study of blood T cells in healthy people across ages. Via MiXCR, TCRdb re-called the 5' RACE reads, giving one row per CDR3 protein. In the table there are 1,500,000 or so distinct CDR3 sequences, roughly 43% of which are singletons. Sequencing was carried out using blood. These receptors were obtained from a woman aged 18 to 35 in good health. The CDR3 runs from the conserved cysteine through the conserved F or W. Each record gives: CDR3 protein, V gene, J gene.

CDR3 protein: CASSPVRVYNEQYF; V gene: TRBV27; J gene: TRBJ2-7
CDR3 protein: CASSRAGGLQFF; V gene: TRBV7-9; J gene: TRBJ2-1
CDR3 protein: CSARQGGSPLHF; V gene: TRBV20-1; J gene: TRBJ1-6
CDR3 protein: CSASSPAGTYEQYF; V gene: TRBV20-1; J gene: TRBJ2-7
CDR3 protein: CASSQDGAPDYTF; V gene: TRBV4-3; J gene: TRBJ1-2
CDR3 protein: CASSAGGAATEAFF; V gene: TRBV5-1; J gene: TRBJ1-1
CDR3 protein: CASSPAGRGRTYEQYF; V gene: TRBV6-2/TRBV6-3; J gene: TRBJ2-7
CDR3 protein: CASSQYGTSGGVLFF; V gene: TRBV4-1; J gene: TRBJ2-2
CDR3 protein: CSVAMGLLGTEAFF; V gene: TRBV29-1; J gene: TRBJ1-1
CDR3 protein: CASSLNLGEATQYF; V gene: TRBV11-2; J gene: TRBJ2-5
CDR3 protein: CASSPQGLGYNEQYF; V gene: TRBV5-1; J gene: TRBJ2-5